This section outlines one T cell receptor beta chain sequence together with its context. Data came from immunoSEQ multiplex PCR; TCRdb stores just in-frame clones and leaves some out. The data contain some 15,000 clones, about three quarters of them singletons. This sample is part of a study of T cells after somatic rescue of genetic block. This CDR3 contains 14 residues. Germline V gene lookup returns CDR1 KGHSH and CDR2 LQKENI. V shed 2 bases and J shed 6 bases, with 11 bases lying between them. The chain carries TRBV18 and TRBJ1-5; TRBD1 is a possible D gene (6 bases). The sequenced sample was peripheral blood mononuclear cells (PBMCs). This TCR derives from a boy aged 10-17 years. CDR3 nucleotides: TGTGCCAGCTCACCAAACAGGGCGGGTCAGCCCCAGCATTTT. The encoded protein is CASSPNRAGQPQHF.